At least ten counts were recorded for the clone carrying this T cell receptor (beta chain). In germline, CDR1 is KGHSH, CDR2 LQKENI. This CDR3 has 13 amino acids. With V trimmed by 3 bases and J by 4 bases, 1 base remained unmatched. The record originates from a study of T-cell reconstitution after alpha-beta-depleted transplantation in children. Unique molecular identifiers were used in preparing the TCRbeta library. TCRdb re-called the PCR reads with MiXCR, one entry per CDR3 protein. The sample includes 100,000 to 120,000 distinct CDR3 sequences, around a tenth of them seen just once. Here the sequenced sample was PBMCs from the stem cell graft donor, taken from the stem cell graft. This chain uses TRBV18 with TRBJ1-1; 8 nucleotides align to TRBD1. This TCR came from a human donor who donated a stem cell graft to a child with acute lymphoblastic leukemia. CDR3 sequence: CASSPQGATEAFF. The CDR3 nucleotides are TGTGCCAGCTCACCGCAGGGGGCCACTGAAGCTTTCTTT.